The rows below give T cell receptor beta chains drawn from one sample of a study of cytomegalovirus exposure and HLA in healthy donors. The protocol was immunoSEQ multiplex PCR, while the TCRdb copy is restricted to in-frame clones and leaves out a portion. The data contain 150,000 to 180,000 clones, 65% to 80% of them singletons. Sequenced material: PBMCs. The receptors here all came from a woman in her thirties or forties in good health and CMV-seronegative. Each CDR3 is given with its conserved first and last residue. A D gene is named only where the DNA matches it firmly.

d_call j_call v_call cdr3_length cdr3_aa
. TRBJ2-7 TRBV11-3 17 CASSLIGGAAWSYEQYF
TRBD2 TRBJ2-1 TRBV6-4 16 CASSEVGGGVADEQFF
TRBD1 TRBJ2-7 TRBV5-1 14 CASSAPGQGSEQYF
TRBD1 TRBJ2-2 TRBV5-1 13 CASGNQGAGELFF
. TRBJ1-1 TRBV19 13 CAERTGMNTEAFF
TRBD2 TRBJ2-3 TRBV6-1 16 CASSVTSGGAIDTQYF
TRBD1 TRBJ2-5 TRBV6-6 12 CASREDRQTQYF
TRBD1 TRBJ1-5 TRBV5-8 15 CASSPGQRFNQPQHF
. TRBJ1-5 TRBV19 16 CASTLRGGYSNQPQHF
. TRBJ1-4 TRBV28 14 CASSYIATNEKLFF
. TRBJ1-5 TRBV12-5 15 CASGKGQMANQPQHF
. TRBJ2-2 TRBV5-4 15 CASSPGTLNTGELFF
TRBD1 TRBJ1-5 TRBV6-6 16 CASSRPGTGPNQPQHF
. TRBJ2-7 TRBV5-1 15 CASSPPTGSRYEQYF
. TRBJ2-2 TRBV27 15 CASRLDGLRAGELFF
. TRBJ1-1 TRBV5-1 16 CASSSRKDSMNTEAFF
. TRBJ1-5 TRBV29-1 15 CSVEGRGGSDQPQHF
. TRBJ2-7 TRBV6-5 14 CASSYSGGQDEQYF
TRBD1 TRBJ2-7 TRBV4-1 15 CASSRSGQGVSEQYF
. TRBJ2-3 TRBV11-3 17 CASSLRGRTSPTDTQYF
. TRBJ1-2 TRBV7-9 15 CASSPGSREGEGYTF
TRBD1 TRBJ1-1 TRBV4-2 17 CASSLGTGKNMNTEAFF
TRBD1 TRBJ1-3 TRBV9 17 CASSPRQGWDPGNTIYF
TRBD2 TRBJ2-1 TRBV10-3 15 CATYENLAGSNEQFF
. TRBJ1-2 TRBV10-3 15 CAISGSGSSNYGYTF
TRBD1 TRBJ2-5 TRBV5-1 13 CASSPDRAETQYF
TRBD1 TRBJ2-2 TRBV11-2 12 CALLTGPGELFF
TRBD2 TRBJ2-3 TRBV28 15 CATGTGLAGRDTQYF
TRBD1 TRBJ1-4 TRBV6-1 14 CASSDRGFNEKLFF
. TRBJ2-2 TRBV12-5 11 CASGPYGELFF
. TRBJ2-7 TRBV7-8 14 CASSLQTSTREQYF
. TRBJ1-2 TRBV28 12 CASRRERYGYTF
TRBD1 TRBJ2-1 TRBV7-9 16 CASRAGTGSSYNEQFF
TRBD1 TRBJ1-1 TRBV19 15 CASSPEQGRNTEAFF
. TRBJ1-1 TRBV29-1 10 CSVAGTEAFF